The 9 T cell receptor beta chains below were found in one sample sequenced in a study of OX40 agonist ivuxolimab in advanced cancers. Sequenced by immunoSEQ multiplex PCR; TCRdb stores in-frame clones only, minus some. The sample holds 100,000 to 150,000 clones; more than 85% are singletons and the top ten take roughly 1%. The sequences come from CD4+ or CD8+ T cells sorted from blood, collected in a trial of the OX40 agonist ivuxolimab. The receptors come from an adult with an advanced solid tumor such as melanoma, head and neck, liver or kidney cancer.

CDR3 loop: CASSLRSGGSTDTQYF. The CDR3 nucleotides are TGTGCCAGCTCACTCCGAAGCGGGGGGAGCACAGATACGCAGTATTTT. The V call is TRBV18, the J call TRBJ2-3; 9 bases are a match to TRBD2. The CDR3 is 16 residues long. Per germline, CDR1 KGHSH and CDR2 LQKENI. V trimming: 4 bases; J trimming: 0 bases; junction bases outside the gene matches: 5.

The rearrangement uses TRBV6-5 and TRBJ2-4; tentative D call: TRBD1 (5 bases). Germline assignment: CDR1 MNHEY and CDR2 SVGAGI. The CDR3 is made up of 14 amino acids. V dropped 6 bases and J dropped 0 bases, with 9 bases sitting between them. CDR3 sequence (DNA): TGTGCCAGCAGCCATGACAGAGCCAAAAACATTCAGTACTTC. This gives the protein CASSHDRAKNIQYF.

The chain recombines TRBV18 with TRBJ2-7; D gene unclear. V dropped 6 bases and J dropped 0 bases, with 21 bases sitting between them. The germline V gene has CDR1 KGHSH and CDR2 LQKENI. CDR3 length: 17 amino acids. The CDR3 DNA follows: TGTGCCAGCTCGCCTACGCCTCGAGCCCCAAGCTCCTACGAGCAGTACTTC. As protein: CASSPTPRAPSSYEQYF. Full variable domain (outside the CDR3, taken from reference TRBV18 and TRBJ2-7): NAGVMQNPRHLVRRRGQEARLRCSPMKGHSHVYWYRQLPEEGLKFMVYLQKENIIDESGMPKERFSAEFPKEGPSILRIQQVVRGDSAAYFCASSPTPRAPSSYEQYFGPGTRLTVT.

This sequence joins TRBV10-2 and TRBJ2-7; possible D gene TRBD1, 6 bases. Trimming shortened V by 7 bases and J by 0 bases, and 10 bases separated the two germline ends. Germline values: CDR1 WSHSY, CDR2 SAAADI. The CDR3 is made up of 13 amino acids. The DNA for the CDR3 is TGCGCCAGCAAAAGACAGGTCTCCTACGAGCAGTACTTC. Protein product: CASKRQVSYEQYF.

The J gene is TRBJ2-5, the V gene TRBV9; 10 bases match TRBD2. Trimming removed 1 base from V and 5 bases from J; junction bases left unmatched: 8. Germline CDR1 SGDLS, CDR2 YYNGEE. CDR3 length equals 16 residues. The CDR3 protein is CASSVRTSGARETQYF. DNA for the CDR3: TGTGCCAGCAGCGTACGCACTAGCGGGGCAAGGGAGACCCAGTACTTC. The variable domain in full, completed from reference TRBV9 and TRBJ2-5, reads DSGVTQTPKHLITATGQRVTLRCSPRSGDLSVYWYQQSLDQGLQFLIQYYNGEERAKGNILERFSAQQFPDLHSELNLSSLELGDSALYFCASSVRTSGARETQYFGPGTRLLVL.

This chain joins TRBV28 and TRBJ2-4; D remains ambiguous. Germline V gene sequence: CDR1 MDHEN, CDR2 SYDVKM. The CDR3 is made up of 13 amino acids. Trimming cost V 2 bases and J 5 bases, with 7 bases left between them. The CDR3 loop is CASSLRPQNIQYF. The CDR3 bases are TGTGCCAGCAGTTTAAGACCACAAAACATTCAGTACTTC. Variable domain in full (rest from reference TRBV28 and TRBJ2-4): DVKVTQSSRYLVKRTGEKVFLECVQDMDHENMFWYRQDPGLGLRLIYFSYDVKMKEKGDIPEGYSVSREKKERFSLILESASTNQTSMYLCASSLRPQNIQYFGAGTRLSVL.

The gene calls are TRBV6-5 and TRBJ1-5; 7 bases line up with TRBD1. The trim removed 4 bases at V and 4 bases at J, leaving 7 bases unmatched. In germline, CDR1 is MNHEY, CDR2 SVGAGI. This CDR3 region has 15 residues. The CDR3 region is CASSLTGTENQPQHF. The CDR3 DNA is TGTGCCAGCAGTTTGACCGGGACAGAGAATCAGCCCCAGCATTTT.

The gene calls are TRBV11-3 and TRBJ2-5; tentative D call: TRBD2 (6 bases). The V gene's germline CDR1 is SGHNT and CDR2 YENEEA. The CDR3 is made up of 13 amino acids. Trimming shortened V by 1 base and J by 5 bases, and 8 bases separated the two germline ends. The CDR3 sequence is CASSLGAGETQYF. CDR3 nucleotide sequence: TGTGCCAGCAGCTTAGGCGCGGGGGAGACCCAGTACTTC.

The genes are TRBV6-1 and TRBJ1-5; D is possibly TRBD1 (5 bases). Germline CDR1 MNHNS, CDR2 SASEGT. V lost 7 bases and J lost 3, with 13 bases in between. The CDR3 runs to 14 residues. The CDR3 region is CASIKGNLNQPQHF. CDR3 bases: TGTGCCAGCATTAAGGGGAACCTCAATCAGCCCCAGCATTTT.